This TCR beta chain was retrieved from a study of blood T cells in healthy people across ages. CDR3 length: 15 residues. Germline assignment: CDR1 ENHRY and CDR2 SYGVKD. A sample-barcoded 5' primer and a J-beta primer mix were used in a second PCR of roughly 7 to 12 cycles. Every sample produced at least 2.5 million CDR3-containing paired-end reads. TCRdb recomputed calls from the 5' RACE reads with MiXCR, one row per CDR3 protein. Of 800,000 or so distinct CDR3 sequences in the sample, roughly 25% were seen once. This clonotype was observed a handful of times. The same sample was also used in a study of T cells of mothers and their children.

The rearrangement uses TRBV10-3 and TRBJ2-1; 10 bases match TRBD1. The J call may be mistaken, given a closer DNA end match to TRBJ2-7. What was sequenced was blood. This receptor was identified in a boy younger than 18 in good health. For the CDR3, the DNA is TGTGCCATCAGTGAGCCCGGGGACAGGGGTGCCGAGCAGTACTTC. It encodes CAISEPGDRGAEQYF.